This is a list of T cell receptor beta chains from one sample in a study of cytomegalovirus exposure and HLA in healthy donors. TCRdb keeps only in-frame clones here, not all; method: immunoSEQ multiplex PCR. Of about 82,000 clones listed, under 80% are singletons. Sample: PBMCs. The receptors shown here come from a human donor in good health. The CDR3 runs from the conserved cysteine through the conserved F or W. A D gene is named only where the DNA matches it firmly. Clone size, where shown, is once, few, many, or a class for clones that have expanded.

length: 16
V: TRBV19
J: TRBJ2-3
D: TRBD2
size: NA
CDR3: CASSGGLAGTTDTQYF
DNA: TGTGCCAGTAGTGGAGGACTAGCGGGGACCACAGATACGCAGTATTTT

length: 15
V: TRBV6-5
J: TRBJ2-3
D: TRBD2
size: NA
CDR3: CASRSSGGLTDTQYF
DNA: TGTGCCAGCAGAAGTAGCGGGGGGCTCACAGATACGCAGTATTTT

length: 16
V: TRBV15
J: TRBJ2-7
D: TRBD1
size: NA
CDR3: CATSPTLSDRYIEQYF
DNA: TGTGCCACCAGCCCAACGCTATCGGACAGGTATATCGAGCAGTACTTC

length: 17
V: TRBV9
J: TRBJ2-2
D: TRBD2
size: NA
CDR3: CASSVARGTTNTGELFF
DNA: TGTGCCAGCAGCGTAGCACGGGGGACTACCAACACCGGGGAGCTGTTTTTT

length: 16
V: TRBV7-2
J: TRBJ2-3
D: TRBD1
size: NA
CDR3: CASSLLAGGVTDTQYF
DNA: TGTGCCAGCAGCTTACTTGCAGGGGGAGTCACAGATACGCAGTATTTT

length: 15
V: TRBV7-6
J: TRBJ1-2
D: NA
size: NA
CDR3: CASSLAGQGRNGYTF
DNA: TGTGCCAGCAGCTTGGCGGGTCAGGGGAGAAATGGCTACACCTTC

length: 15
V: TRBV10-1
J: TRBJ2-5
D: TRBD1
size: NA
CDR3: CASSPVRDRQETQYF
DNA: TGCGCCAGCAGTCCAGTCCGGGACAGGCAAGAGACCCAGTACTTC

length: 15
V: TRBV7-2
J: TRBJ2-7
D: TRBD1
size: NA
CDR3: CASSVIQGAPYEQYF
DNA: TGTGCCAGCAGCGTTATACAGGGGGCGCCGTACGAGCAGTACTTC

length: 17
V: TRBV10-2
J: TRBJ2-5
D: TRBD1
size: NA
CDR3: CASSEDRGGLIKVDQYF
DNA: TGCGCCAGCAGTGAGGACAGGGGGGGGCTTATCAAAGTTGACCAGTACTTC

length: 15
V: TRBV9
J: TRBJ1-1
D: NA
size: NA
CDR3: CASSVTSGRNTEAFF
DNA: TGTGCCAGCAGCGTGACTAGTGGGCGGAACACTGAAGCTTTCTTT

length: 14
V: TRBV6-1
J: TRBJ2-1
D: NA
size: NA
CDR3: CASLVGTTYNEQFF
DNA: TGTGCCAGCTTGGTGGGCACCACCTACAATGAGCAGTTCTTC

length: 16
V: TRBV6-6
J: TRBJ1-2
D: TRBD1
size: NA
CDR3: CASRGLAGQGIRGYTF
DNA: TGTGCCAGCAGGGGCCTGGCCGGACAGGGAATTCGGGGCTACACCTTC

length: 16
V: TRBV6-5
J: TRBJ2-7
D: TRBD2
size: NA
CDR3: CASSSSGTSGAYEQYF
DNA: TGTGCCAGCAGTTCCTCGGGGACTAGCGGGGCATACGAGCAGTACTTC

length: 16
V: TRBV11-3
J: TRBJ1-1
D: NA
size: NA
CDR3: CASSLEAGRLYTEAFF
DNA: TGTGCCAGCAGCTTAGAAGCGGGTCGATTGTACACTGAAGCTTTCTTT

length: 15
V: TRBV6-5
J: TRBJ2-1
D: TRBD2
size: many
CDR3: CASSYSSGGYNEQFF
DNA: TGTGCCAGCAGTTACTCGAGCGGGGGCTACAATGAGCAGTTCTTC

length: 17
V: TRBV11-2
J: TRBJ2-5
D: TRBD2
size: NA
CDR3: CASSFRRTSGPQETQYF
DNA: TGTGCCAGCAGCTTCAGAAGGACTAGCGGGCCACAAGAGACCCAGTACTTC

length: 14
V: TRBV9
J: TRBJ2-7
D: NA
size: NA
CDR3: CASSVGVSSYEQYF
DNA: TGTGCCAGCAGCGTAGGTGTCTCCTCCTACGAGCAGTACTTC

length: 13
V: TRBV2
J: TRBJ1-1
D: NA
size: few
CDR3: CASSPRERTEAFF
DNA: TGTGCCAGCAGCCCCAGGGAAAGGACTGAAGCTTTCTTT

length: 11
V: TRBV6-4
J: TRBJ1-6
D: NA
size: NA
CDR3: CAKGLNSPLHF
DNA: TGTGCCAAGGGACTTAATTCACCCCTCCACTTT

length: 13
V: TRBV13
J: TRBJ1-1
D: NA
size: few
CDR3: CASSLGNREEAFF
DNA: TGTGCCAGCAGCTTAGGGAACAGGGAGGAAGCTTTCTTT

length: 15
V: TRBV5-4
J: TRBJ2-1
D: TRBD2
size: NA
CDR3: CASSDGTSVDNEQFF
DNA: TGTGCCAGCAGCGACGGGACTAGCGTCGACAATGAGCAGTTCTTC

length: 13
V: TRBV19
J: TRBJ1-2
D: NA
size: once
CDR3: CASTSGTLNGYTF
DNA: TGTGCCAGTACTTCCGGGACTTTAAATGGCTACACCTTC

length: 15
V: TRBV5-4
J: TRBJ2-2
D: NA
size: few
CDR3: CASSSRHSNTGELFF
DNA: TGTGCCAGCAGCTCACGACATTCGAACACCGGGGAGCTGTTTTTT

length: 15
V: TRBV27
J: TRBJ2-7
D: TRBD1
size: NA
CDR3: CASSLGTAWVGEQYF
DNA: TGTGCCAGCAGTTTGGGGACAGCCTGGGTGGGCGAGCAGTACTTC

length: 15
V: TRBV18
J: TRBJ1-1
D: NA
size: NA
CDR3: CASSLRQDGNTEAFF
DNA: TGTGCCAGCTCACTCCGACAGGACGGGAACACTGAAGCTTTCTTT

length: 15
V: TRBV11-2
J: TRBJ2-5
D: TRBD1
size: NA
CDR3: CASSLTGGSSETQYF
DNA: TGTGCCAGCAGCTTAACAGGGGGCTCATCGGAGACCCAGTACTTC

length: 14
V: TRBV5-4
J: TRBJ1-2
D: TRBD1
size: NA
CDR3: CASSPGQDNYGYTF
DNA: TGTGCCAGCAGCCCAGGACAGGATAACTATGGCTACACCTTC

length: 15
V: TRBV9
J: TRBJ2-5
D: NA
size: few
CDR3: CASSPKSGGVETQYF
DNA: TGTGCCAGCAGCCCTAAGAGTGGGGGCGTCGAGACCCAGTACTTC

length: 15
V: TRBV30
J: TRBJ2-1
D: NA
size: NA
CDR3: CAWSIRGYIYNEQFF
DNA: TGTGCCTGGAGTATTCGGGGTTATATCTACAATGAGCAGTTCTTC

length: 14
V: TRBV5-6
J: TRBJ2-4
D: TRBD1
size: NA
CDR3: CASMPPGGRNIQYF
DNA: TGTGCCAGCATGCCCCCAGGGGGTAGAAACATTCAGTACTTC

length: 15
V: TRBV2
J: TRBJ1-4
D: TRBD1
size: NA
CDR3: CASKVEGQGYEKLFF
DNA: TGTGCCAGCAAGGTCGAGGGACAGGGATACGAAAAACTGTTTTTT

length: 14
V: TRBV5-3
J: TRBJ1-4
D: NA
size: NA
CDR3: CAPKQWRRNEKLFF
DNA: TGTGCCCCCAAGCAATGGCGGCGGAATGAAAAACTGTTTTTT

length: 14
V: TRBV5-5
J: TRBJ1-4
D: TRBD1
size: few
CDR3: CASSLRQGDEKLFF
DNA: TGTGCCAGCAGCTTGCGACAGGGTGATGAAAAACTGTTTTTT

length: 14
V: TRBV5-1
J: TRBJ1-1
D: TRBD1
size: NA
CDR3: CASSRGQANTEAFF
DNA: TGCGCCAGCAGCCGCGGACAGGCGAACACTGAAGCTTTCTTT

length: 15
V: TRBV25-1
J: TRBJ2-1
D: TRBD1
size: NA
CDR3: CASSEGDRGFDEQFF
DNA: TGTGCCAGCAGTGAAGGGGACAGGGGCTTCGATGAGCAGTTCTTC

length: 14
V: TRBV19
J: TRBJ1-2
D: NA
size: NA
CDR3: CASSIRGQRYGYTF
DNA: TGTGCCAGTAGTATTAGGGGACAACGTTATGGCTACACCTTC

length: 15
V: TRBV27
J: TRBJ1-4
D: NA
size: NA
CDR3: CASSLLPIPTEKLFF
DNA: TGTGCCAGCAGCCTATTACCGATACCAACGGAAAAACTGTTTTTT

length: 14
V: TRBV6-5
J: TRBJ1-1
D: NA
size: NA
CDR3: CASSYSRSDTEAFF
DNA: TGTGCCAGCAGTTACTCGAGGAGTGACACTGAAGCTTTCTTT

length: 16
V: TRBV4-3
J: TRBJ1-1
D: TRBD1
size: once
CDR3: CASSHYRTGANTEAFF
DNA: TGCGCCAGCAGCCACTACCGGACAGGGGCGAACACTGAAGCTTTCTTT